This T cell receptor (beta chain) was obtained from a study of T cell responses to AZD1222 COVID-19 vaccine. Notes on the study in general: Unmutated variant regions reportedly attract nearly half of all spike-specific TCRs.

Of note for this clone: Antigen specificity is unknown.

Repertoires were generated with immunoSEQ multiplex PCR, while TCRdb's copy carries only in-frame clones and drops some. Of about 120,000 clones in the sample, approximately 90% were seen once. Sequencing was performed on peripheral blood, taken on day 0 of AZD1222 vaccination. This clonotype was obtained from an adult in good health.

The CDR3 DNA reads TGTGCCAGCAGCCCGTACGCGGGCGCGGAAAAAGCCGGGGAGCTGTTTTTT. Protein product: CASSPYAGAEKAGELFF. V and J are TRBV7-3 and TRBJ2-2, with D maybe TRBD2 (5 bases). Germline-derived CDR1 and CDR2 are SGHTA and FQGTGA. This CDR3 spans 17 amino acids. V was cut by 5 bases and J by 6 bases, with 22 bases left in between.